These 5 T cell receptor beta chains were all obtained from the same sample, sequenced in a study of preoperative IRX-2 immunotherapy in early breast cancer. The treatment: preoperative locoregional IRX-2 cytokine immunotherapy. Profiled with immunoSEQ multiplex PCR; TCRdb holds only in-frame clones, not every one. The data show roughly 43,000 clones, 85% to 95% seen once. The sample in question was tumor tissue, obtained after IRX-2 immunotherapy. These receptors originate from a human donor with breast cancer.

J is TRBJ1-5 and V is TRBV4-2; 10 bases line up with TRBD1. V lost 4 bases and J lost 3; bases outside the gene matches: 15. This CDR3 region has 19 residues. Germline-derived CDR1 and CDR2 are LGHNA and YNFKEQ. This chain's CDR3 is CASSLMLTGTGVSNQPQHF. CDR3 DNA: TGTGCCAGCAGCCTTATGCTTACCGGGACAGGGGTTTCCAATCAGCCCCAGCATTTT.

V is TRBV6-5 and J is TRBJ2-7; 7 bases agree with TRBD1. The CDR3 consists of 14 residues. Germline V lookup: CDR1 MNHEY, CDR2 SVGAGI. The V segment lost 6 bases and the J segment 2 bases; nucleotides outside the gene matches: 7. DNA for the CDR3: TGTGCCAGCAGCCAGGACAGGTTTCCCTACGAGCAGTACTTC. Translation gives CASSQDRFPYEQYF.

The chain joins TRBV18 to TRBJ2-5; D may be TRBD2 (6 bases). The germline V gene encodes CDR1 KGHSH and CDR2 LQKENI. The length of the CDR3 is 13 residues. Trimming removed 3 bases at V and 4 bases at J, with 9 bases between. The CDR3 DNA follows: TGTGCCAGCTCACCGCCCGGGGGAGAGACCCAGTACTTC. This gives the protein CASSPPGGETQYF.

This chain uses TRBV7-2 with TRBJ2-1; unclear D gene. Trimming cost V 6 bases and J 5 bases, with 8 bases left between them. The CDR3 is 12 residues long. Looked up from germline, CDR1 is SGHTA and CDR2 is FQGNSA. The CDR3 reads CASRDSHNEQFF. In DNA form, the CDR3 reads TGTGCCAGCAGAGACTCACACAATGAGCAGTTCTTC.

The chain is built from TRBV10-3 and TRBJ2-5, with D possibly being TRBD1 (6 bases). V was trimmed by 6 bases and J by 1 base, leaving 15 bases between them. The V gene's germline CDR1 is ENHRY and CDR2 SYGVKD. The CDR3 has 15 residues. The CDR3 region has the DNA TGTGCCATCAGCCGATCCAGGGGAACCCAAGAGACCCAGTACTTC. This sequence encodes CAISRSRGTQETQYF.